This is a list of T cell receptor beta chains from one sample in a study of T-cell reconstitution after alpha-beta-depleted transplantation in children. A single record per CDR3 protein comes from TCRdb applying MiXCR to the PCR reads. The sample consists of hundreds of thousands of distinct CDR3 sequences, approximately 22% of them appearing once. Here the sequenced sample was PBMCs, mostly from graft donor cells, taken 360 days after TCRalphabeta/CD19-depleted stem cell transplant. These receptors all stem from a boy under three years old who had a stem cell transplant for acute myeloid leukemia, so the T cells may come from the graft donor. CDR3s include the opening cysteine and the closing phenylalanine or tryptophan. A D gene is named only where the DNA matches it firmly. Clone sizes are given selectively: once, few, many, or a class where the clone is expanded.

clone_size	d_call	v_call	j_call	cdr3_aa	cdr3_nt
many	-	TRBV7-2	TRBJ2-3	CASSLASVIGGDTQYF	TGTGCCAGCAGCTTAGCGTCGGTTATCGGAGGTGATACGCAGTATTTT
few	-	TRBV27	TRBJ2-7	CASSSSEMRVYEQYF	TGTGCCAGCAGTTCATCAGAGATGAGAGTCTACGAGCAGTACTTC
many	-	TRBV25-1	TRBJ1-4	CASSDPGDTSNEKLFF	TGTGCCAGCAGTGACCCTGGGGACACAAGTAATGAAAAACTGTTTTTT
-	TRBD1	TRBV20-1	TRBJ2-2	CSASGTGVAGELFF	TGCAGTGCTAGTGGGACAGGGGTGGCCGGGGAGCTGTTTTTT
-	-	TRBV12-3/TRBV12-4	TRBJ1-5	CASSSGAGQPQHF	TGTGCCAGCAGTTCAGGGGCAGGCCAGCCCCAGCATTTT
-	-	TRBV5-1	TRBJ2-3	CASSLRGTASDTQYF	TGCGCCAGCAGCTTGCGGGGGACTGCCTCAGATACGCAGTATTTT
few	TRBD1	TRBV24-1	TRBJ2-1	CATSDKPGQGSYNEQFF	TGTGCCACCAGTGATAAACCGGGACAGGGCTCCTACAATGAGCAGTTCTTC
many	-	TRBV29-1	TRBJ2-1	CSVRGRLSGEQFF	TGCAGCGTGAGGGGACGGCTTTCGGGTGAGCAGTTCTTC
many	TRBD1	TRBV2	TRBJ1-2	CASSEANTGGDGYTF	TGTGCCAGCAGTGAAGCGAATACAGGGGGAGATGGCTACACCTTC
many	-	TRBV20-1	TRBJ2-7	CSAPGLSSYEQYF	TGCAGTGCTCCGGGGCTTTCTTCCTACGAGCAGTACTTC
few	-	TRBV20-1	TRBJ2-1	CSASPPKGYNEQFF	TGCAGTGCTAGTCCACCGAAGGGTTACAATGAGCAGTTCTTC
-	-	TRBV7-9	TRBJ2-3	CASSLGSAGGPDTQYF	TGTGCCAGCAGCCTGGGGAGCGCGGGTGGGCCAGATACGCAGTATTTT
many	-	TRBV12-3/TRBV12-4	TRBJ2-3	CASSLETRTDTQYF	TGTGCCAGCAGTTTAGAAACCCGGACAGATACGCAGTATTTT
many	-	TRBV28	TRBJ1-2	CASTQLGEGRSYTF	TGTGCCAGCACCCAGCTGGGGGAGGGAAGGAGCTACACCTTC
-	-	TRBV12-3/TRBV12-4	TRBJ2-7	CASSLDGREQYF	TGTGCCAGCAGTTTAGATGGTCGCGAGCAGTACTTC
-	-	TRBV28	TRBJ1-1	CASSLVGPDGAFF	TGTGCCAGCAGCCTCGTTGGTCCCGACGGAGCTTTCTTT
-	-	TRBV9	TRBJ2-5	CASSVAVGRETQYF	TGTGCCAGCAGCGTAGCGGTAGGGAGGGAGACCCAGTACTTC
many	-	TRBV12-3/TRBV12-4	TRBJ1-3	CASSRRDTRNTIYF	TGTGCCAGCAGTCGACGGGACACCAGAAACACCATATATTTT
-	-	TRBV11-3	TRBJ2-3	CASSPNYRDGVTDTQYF	TGTGCCAGCAGCCCGAACTACCGGGACGGTGTCACAGATACGCAGTATTTT
few	-	TRBV5-1	TRBJ1-1	CASSLALRGRDTEAFF	TGCGCCAGCAGCTTGGCATTGCGGGGGCGCGACACTGAAGCTTTCTTT
-	-	TRBV20-1	TRBJ2-1	CSARPFDIDEQFF	TGCAGTGCTAGACCTTTCGACATAGATGAGCAGTTCTTC
many	-	TRBV14	TRBJ2-1	CASSHRYEQFF	TGTGCCAGCAGCCATAGGTATGAGCAGTTCTTC
few	-	TRBV15	TRBJ2-7	CATSRVGPGSYFSYEQYF	TGTGCCACCAGCAGAGTCGGTCCAGGGTCCTATTTCTCCTACGAGCAGTACTTC
-	TRBD2	TRBV5-5	TRBJ2-6	CASMGGSGANVLTF	TGTGCCAGTATGGGGGGGTCTGGGGCCAACGTCCTGACTTTC
many	-	TRBV7-9	TRBJ2-3	CASSSSGLTDTQYF	TGTGCCAGCAGCTCCTCAGGGCTCACAGATACGCAGTATTTT
few	-	TRBV7-3	TRBJ2-7	CASSLRSGQSYEQYF	TGTGCCAGCAGCTTAAGATCCGGGCAGAGCTACGAGCAGTACTTC
-	TRBD2	TRBV9	TRBJ2-7	CASSVVLAGGEQYF	TGTGCCAGCAGCGTAGTTCTAGCGGGGGGCGAGCAGTACTTC
-	-	TRBV6-2/TRBV6-3	TRBJ1-5	CASSSGVRFYSNQPQHF	TGTGCCAGCAGTTCCGGGGTTCGTTTTTATAGCAATCAGCCCCAGCATTTT
-	-	TRBV10-2	TRBJ2-7	CASSETDLPYEQYF	TGCGCCAGCAGTGAGACGGATCTACCCTACGAGCAGTACTTC
-	TRBD2	TRBV24-1	TRBJ2-1	CATSDLQTGGRNEQFF	TGTGCCACCAGTGATTTGCAGACAGGCGGGAGGAATGAGCAGTTCTTC
-	TRBD1	TRBV29-1	TRBJ1-1	CSAALLPARTGDTEAFF	TGCAGCGCCGCTCTCCTCCCGGCCAGGACAGGGGACACTGAAGCTTTCTTT
-	TRBD1	TRBV6-1	TRBJ1-6	CASKNRGLGLSSPLHF	TGTGCCAGCAAGAACAGGGGGCTAGGCTTGAGTTCACCCCTCCACTTT
-	-	TRBV5-1	TRBJ2-1	CASSWDSYFSNEQFF	TGCGCCAGCAGCTGGGACTCGTACTTCAGTAATGAGCAGTTCTTC
-	TRBD1	TRBV20-1	TRBJ1-5	CSAPGQGGNQPQHF	TGCAGTGCCCCGGGGCAGGGGGGCAATCAGCCCCAGCATTTT
-	-	TRBV4-3	TRBJ1-4	CASSLQQRKTGNEKLFF	TGCGCCAGCAGCCTACAACAACGAAAAACCGGGAATGAAAAACTGTTTTTT
-	TRBD2	TRBV4-2	TRBJ2-1	CASSLPLTSGGGNEQFF	TGTGCCAGCAGCCTCCCCCTGACTAGCGGGGGAGGCAATGAGCAGTTCTTC
-	-	TRBV29-1	TRBJ1-2	CSVARGYGYTF	TGCAGCGTTGCGCGGGGGTATGGCTACACCTTC
few	-	TRBV12-3/TRBV12-4	TRBJ2-6	CASSRVSGANVLTF	TGTGCCAGCAGTCGCGTCTCTGGGGCCAACGTCCTGACTTTC
-	TRBD2	TRBV15	TRBJ2-3	CATSRDPAGGRDTQYF	TGTGCCACCAGCAGAGATCCAGCGGGGGGGAGAGATACGCAGTATTTT
-	-	TRBV6-5	TRBJ2-2	CASSYNTLWTGELFF	TGTGCCAGCAGTTACAATACGCTCTGGACCGGGGAGCTGTTTTTT
-	TRBD2	TRBV27	TRBJ2-1	CASSINSGGAENEQFF	TGTGCCAGCAGTATCAATAGCGGGGGGGCAGAGAATGAGCAGTTCTTC
many	-	TRBV18	TRBJ2-7	CASSVGAGYEQYF	TGTGCCAGCTCAGTCGGGGCGGGATACGAGCAGTACTTC
many	-	TRBV20-1	TRBJ1-2	CSAGTGNYGYTF	TGCAGTGCTGGGACGGGGAACTATGGCTACACCTTC
few	TRBD1	TRBV7-3	TRBJ1-2	CASSLIPGQNDGYTF	TGTGCCAGCAGCTTAATTCCGGGACAGAATGATGGCTACACCTTC
few	-	TRBV20-1	TRBJ2-5	CSAKTAGSWEAETQYF	TGCAGTGCTAAAACGGCAGGATCTTGGGAAGCGGAGACCCAGTACTTC
many	-	TRBV12-3/TRBV12-4	TRBJ1-1	CASSLLGNEAFF	TGTGCCAGCAGTTTACTCGGGAATGAAGCTTTCTTT